This T cell receptor (beta chain) was captured by sequencing in a study of CD8 T cells in ankylosing spondylitis. J was trimmed by 4 bases and V by 2 bases; bases with no gene match: 11. The CDR3 has 16 amino acids. Germline V lookup: CDR1 DFQATT, CDR2 SNEGSKA (reference sequence). Study-level results: Several highly homologous variants formed a TCR beta motif that appeared characteristic of ankylosing spondylitis blood. According to the report, clones linked to the disease were significantly enriched in matched synovial fluid samples taken from ankylosing spondylitis patients.

This clonotype came up a few times. The target antigen is unknown. The authors made TCR beta libraries by quantitative 5'-RACE with molecular barcodes. TCRdb recomputed calls from the 5' RACE reads with MiXCR, one row per CDR3 protein. The sample records roughly 240,000 distinct CDR3 sequences, about 30% being singletons. Sequencing was performed on blood, either unsorted or a sorted T cell fraction (not recorded which). J is TRBJ2-3 and V is TRBV20-1, with TRBD2 matching over 8 bases. The sequence was collected from a male donor with ankylosing spondylitis or in good health (not recorded which). In DNA, the CDR3 is TGCAGTGCTAGACGACCCGGGACTAGTGATGCAGATACGCAGTATTTT. Residues: CSARRPGTSDADTQYF.